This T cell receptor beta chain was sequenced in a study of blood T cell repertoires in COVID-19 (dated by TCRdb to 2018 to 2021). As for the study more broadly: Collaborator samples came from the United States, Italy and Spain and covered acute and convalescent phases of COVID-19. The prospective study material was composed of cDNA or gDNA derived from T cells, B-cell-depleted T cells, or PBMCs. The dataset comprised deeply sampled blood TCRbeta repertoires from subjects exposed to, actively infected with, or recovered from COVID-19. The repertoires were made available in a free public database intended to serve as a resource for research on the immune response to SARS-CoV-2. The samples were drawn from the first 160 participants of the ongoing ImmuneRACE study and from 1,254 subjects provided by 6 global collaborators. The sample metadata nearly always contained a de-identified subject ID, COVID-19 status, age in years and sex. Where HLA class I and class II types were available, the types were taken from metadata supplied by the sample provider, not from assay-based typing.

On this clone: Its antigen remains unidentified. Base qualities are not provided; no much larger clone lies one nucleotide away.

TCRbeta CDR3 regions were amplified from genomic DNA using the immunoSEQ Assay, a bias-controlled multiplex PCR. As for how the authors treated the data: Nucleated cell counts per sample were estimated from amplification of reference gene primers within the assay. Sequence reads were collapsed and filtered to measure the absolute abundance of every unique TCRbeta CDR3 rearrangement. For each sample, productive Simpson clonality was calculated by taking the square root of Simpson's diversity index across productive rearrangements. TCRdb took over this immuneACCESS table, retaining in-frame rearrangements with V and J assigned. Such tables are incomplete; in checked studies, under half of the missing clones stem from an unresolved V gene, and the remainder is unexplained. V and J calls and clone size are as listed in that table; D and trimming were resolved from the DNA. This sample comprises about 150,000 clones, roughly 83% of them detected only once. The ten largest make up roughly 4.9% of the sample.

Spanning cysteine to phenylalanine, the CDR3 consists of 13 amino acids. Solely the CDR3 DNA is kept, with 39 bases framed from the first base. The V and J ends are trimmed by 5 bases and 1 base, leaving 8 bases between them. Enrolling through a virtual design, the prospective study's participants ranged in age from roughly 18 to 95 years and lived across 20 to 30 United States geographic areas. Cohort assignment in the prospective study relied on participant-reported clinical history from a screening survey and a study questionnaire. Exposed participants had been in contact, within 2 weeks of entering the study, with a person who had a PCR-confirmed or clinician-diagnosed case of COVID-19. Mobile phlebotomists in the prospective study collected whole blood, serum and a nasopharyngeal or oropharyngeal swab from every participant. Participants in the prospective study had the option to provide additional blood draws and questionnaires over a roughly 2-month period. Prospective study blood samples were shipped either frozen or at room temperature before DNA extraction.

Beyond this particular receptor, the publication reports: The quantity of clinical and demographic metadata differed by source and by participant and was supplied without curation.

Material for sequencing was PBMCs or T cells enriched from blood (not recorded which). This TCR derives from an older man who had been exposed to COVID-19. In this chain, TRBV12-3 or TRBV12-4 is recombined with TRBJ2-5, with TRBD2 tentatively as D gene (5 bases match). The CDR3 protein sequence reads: CASSRTVQETQYF. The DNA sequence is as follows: TGTGCCAGCAGTCGGACTGTCCAAGAGACCCAGTACTTC.